The clone carrying this T cell receptor (beta chain) was detected only a few times. The record originates from a study of T-cell reconstitution after alpha-beta-depleted transplantation in children. V lost 7 bases, J lost 6 bases, and 3 bases stayed unmatched. CDR3 length: 12 amino acids. Per germline, CDR1 KGHDR and CDR2 SFDVKD. Library preparation (for TCRbeta) was performed with unique molecular identifiers. TCRdb processed the PCR reads anew with MiXCR; each CDR3 protein has one entry. The sample consists of over 400,000 distinct CDR3 sequences, roughly an eighth of them appearing once. This material consisted of PBMCs from the stem cell graft donor, taken from the stem cell graft. J is TRBJ2-7 and V is TRBV24-1; 9 nucleotides match TRBD1. The sequence derives from a human donor who donated a stem cell graft to a child with combined immunodeficiency. This chain's CDR3 is CATRGQGGEQYF. Written as DNA, the CDR3 is TGTGCCACCAGGGGACAGGGCGGCGAGCAGTACTTC.